These 21 T cell receptor beta chains were sequenced from one sample in a study of cytomegalovirus exposure and HLA in healthy donors. The study ran its PCR with 60 Vbeta and 13 Jbeta primers. Repertoires were generated with immunoSEQ multiplex PCR, while TCRdb's copy carries only in-frame clones and drops some. The sample has approximately 190,000 clones, approximately 81% seen once. Sequencing input: PBMCs. The receptors come from a boy aged 5-17 years in good health and CMV-seronegative.

CDR3 amino acids: CASSLGHSNTGELFF. The CDR3 DNA reads TGTGCCAGTAGTCTGGGACATTCGAACACCGGGGAGCTGTTTTTT. The chain recombines TRBV19 with TRBJ2-2, with D tentatively TRBD1 (6 bases). The CDR3 extends over 15 amino acids. Germline assignment: CDR1 LNHDA and CDR2 SQIVND (reference sequence). V lost 5 bases to trimming and J lost 0 bases, with 10 bases between them.

V usage is TRBV27 and J usage is TRBJ2-7; no clear D. Germline V lookup: CDR1 MNHEY, CDR2 SMNVEV (reference sequence). Trimming shortened V by 5 bases and J by 3 bases, and 14 bases separated the two germline ends. The CDR3 runs to 14 residues. The DNA for the CDR3 is TGTGCCAGCAGTCCTTCGATGGGCCACTACGAGCAGTACTTC. This sequence encodes CASSPSMGHYEQYF.

This chain uses TRBV25-1 with TRBJ1-6, with D possibly being TRBD1 (6 bases). Trimming cost V 3 bases and J 8 bases, with 14 bases left between them. Germline V CDR1 and CDR2: MGHDK, SYGVNS. This CDR3 contains 15 residues. For the CDR3, the DNA is TGTGCCAGCAGTGACTATACAGGGATATATTCACCCCTCCACTTT. Protein: CASSDYTGIYSPLHF.

The V and J genes are TRBV5-8 and TRBJ1-1; D is undetermined. Per the germline V gene, CDR1 is SGHTS and CDR2 is YDEGEE. There are 17 residues in the CDR3. Between the trimmed V and J ends, which lost 0 bases and 4 bases, there was a span of 19 bases. The CDR3 here is CASSLDPALEPSTEAFF. The CDR3 nucleotides are TGTGCCAGCAGCTTGGATCCAGCACTGGAGCCTAGCACTGAAGCTTTCTTT.

The chain joins TRBV2 to TRBJ1-6; TRBD1 might be the D (5 bases). Germline V gene lookup returns CDR1 SNHLY and CDR2 FYNNEI. The CDR3 sequence is 15 residues long. The V end lost 6 bases, the J end lost 5 bases, and 14 bases lay between the germline ends. The CDR3, as DNA: TGTGCCAGCAGGCGGGGGGAGCGGGATAATTCACCCCTCCACTTT. Translating gives CASRRGERDNSPLHF. Combining the CDR3 with reference TRBV2 and TRBJ1-6 gives the whole variable domain EPEVTQTPSHQVTQMGQEVILRCVPISNHLYFYWYRQILGQKVEFLVSFYNNEISEKSEIFDDQFSVERPDGSNFTLKIRSTKLEDSAMYFCASRRGERDNSPLHFGNGTRLTVT.

The rearrangement uses TRBV12-5 and TRBJ2-6; perhaps TRBD2 as D (5 bases). From germline, CDR1 is LGHNT and CDR2 FRNRAP. The CDR3 spans 16 residues. V was cut by 3 bases and J by 0 bases, with 9 bases left in between. The CDR3 DNA is TGTGCTAGTGGTTTCGGAGGCGCCTCTGGGGCCAACGTCCTGACTTTC. This translates into CASGFGGASGANVLTF.

This clone was seen only once. V gene TRBV7-3 combines with J gene TRBJ2-1, with a weak D call TRBD2 (6 bases). The V gene's germline CDR1 is SGHTA and CDR2 FQGTGA. V lost 5 bases, J lost 0 bases, and 23 bases lay in between. The CDR3 is made up of 19 amino acids. The CDR3 reads CASSQGIRGKGPSYNEQFF. The CDR3 DNA sequence: TGTGCCAGCAGCCAAGGGATTCGCGGGAAAGGACCCTCCTACAATGAGCAGTTCTTC.

The chain combines TRBV28 with TRBJ1-5, with D unresolved. Germline V gene data show CDR1 as MDHEN and CDR2 as SYDVKM. Trimming shortened V by 4 bases and J by 0 bases, and 7 bases separated the two germline ends. This CDR3 is 14 amino acids long. In DNA form, the CDR3 reads TGTGCCAGCAGTTCGGGGTATAGCAATCAGCCCCAGCATTTT. Translating gives CASSSGYSNQPQHF.

This chain joins TRBV28 and TRBJ2-5; 7 bases agree with TRBD2. Germline assignment: CDR1 MDHEN and CDR2 SYDVKM. V gave up 9 bases and J gave up 5 bases; unmatched junction bases: 0. The CDR3 contains 10 residues. CDR3 nucleotides: TGTGCCAGGGGGGGGGAGACCCAGTACTTC. Translation: CARGGETQYF.

CDR3 loop: CASRSGTVNTEAFF. The DNA for the CDR3 is TGTGCCAGCAGATCCGGGACAGTGAACACTGAAGCTTTCTTT. The chain joins TRBV28 to TRBJ1-1; TRBD1 aligns across 7 bases. The CDR3 runs to 14 residues. With V trimmed by 6 bases and J by 0 bases, 4 bases remained unmatched. Germline CDR1 and CDR2: MDHEN and SYDVKM.

The chain recombines TRBV7-9 with TRBJ1-2; tentatively, D is TRBD1 (5 bases). Germline values: CDR1 SEHNR, CDR2 FQNEAQ (reference sequence). This CDR3 region has 16 residues. V was pared by 2 bases and J by 2 bases, with 15 bases between. For the CDR3, the DNA is TGTGCCAGCAGCTTAAGATCGCAGGGCTCGAACTATGGCTACACCTTC. This sequence encodes CASSLRSQGSNYGYTF.

This rearrangement joins TRBV7-8 to TRBJ2-5, with 9 bases matching TRBD1. CDR3 length: 15 residues. Germline loops: CDR1 SGHVS, CDR2 FQNEAQ. V lost 4 bases, J lost 4 bases, and 7 bases stayed unmatched. DNA of the CDR3: TGTGCCAGCAGCTCCGACAGGGGGATGCGAGAGACCCAGTACTTC. Translated, it gives CASSSDRGMRETQYF.

The chain recombines TRBV6-1 with TRBJ1-4; D not resolved. The V end was cut by 0 bases, the J end by 5 bases, with 10 bases between. Germline V gives CDR1 MNHNS, CDR2 SASEGT. The length of the CDR3 is 15 residues. CDR3 in DNA: TGTGCCAGCAGTGAAGCTCTCGGAGGGAATGAAAAACTGTTTTTT. It yields the protein CASSEALGGNEKLFF.

The rearrangement uses TRBV12-2 and TRBJ2-4; no check of the table's D call, TRBD2, against the DNA was made. TRBV12-2 is recorded as a pseudogene. This CDR3 is 18 amino acids long. CDR3 in DNA: TGTGCAAGTCGCTTCGATCCCGGGACTAGCTCAGCCAAAAACATTCAGTACTTC. This gives the protein CASRFDPGTSSAKNIQYF.

The rearrangement links TRBV6-5 to TRBJ1-5, with a weak D call TRBD1 (6 bases). The CDR3 runs to 15 residues. The V end was cut by 6 bases, the J end by 0 bases, with 12 bases between. Germline values: CDR1 MNHEY, CDR2 SVGAGI. CDR3 loop: CASRLQGYSNQPQHF. CDR3 in DNA: TGTGCCAGCAGATTACAGGGTTATAGCAATCAGCCCCAGCATTTT.

This chain joins TRBV9 and TRBJ2-2, with 7 bases aligning to TRBD2. Germline loops: CDR1 SGDLS, CDR2 YYNGEE. CDR3 length: 16 amino acids. Trimming at V came to 2 bases and at J to 3 bases, leaving 7 bases not matched to a gene. CDR3 region: CASSVGGGGDTGELFF. Here the CDR3 DNA reads TGTGCCAGCAGCGTTGGTGGGGGAGGGGACACCGGGGAGCTGTTTTTT.

The chain combines TRBV19 with TRBJ1-1; D unclear. Germline V gene sequence: CDR1 LNHDA, CDR2 SQIVND (reference sequence). The CDR3 contains 14 residues. Trimming shortened V by 3 bases and J by 7 bases, and 15 bases separated the two germline ends. CDR3 sequence reads: CASSMVFLGYEAFF. The CDR3, as DNA: TGTGCCAGTAGTATGGTCTTTTTGGGCTATGAAGCTTTCTTT.

CDR3: CASSLFASLYSEQYF. CDR3 DNA sequence: TGTGCCAGCAGCTTATTTGCCAGTCTTTATTCCGAGCAGTACTTC. The chain couples TRBV7-3 to TRBJ2-7; no clear D gene. Germline V gives CDR1 SGHTA, CDR2 FQGTGA. V lost 2 bases, J lost 6 bases, and 17 bases lay in between. The CDR3 covers 15 residues.

The chain carries TRBV2 and TRBJ2-1; TRBD2 aligns across 8 bases. Germline V gene sequence: CDR1 SNHLY, CDR2 FYNNEI. Losses at the gene ends were 7 bases for V and 0 bases for J; bases not matched to a gene: 2. The CDR3 runs to 14 residues. The CDR3 reads CASTGLASYNEQFF. The CDR3 nucleotides are TGTGCCAGCACAGGACTAGCCTCCTACAATGAGCAGTTCTTC.

The chain employs TRBV2 and TRBJ2-1; unclear D gene. With 3 bases removed from V and 8 bases from J, the gap between germline ends came to 17 bases. Germline loops: CDR1 SNHLY, CDR2 FYNNEI. This CDR3 is built from 15 residues. Here the CDR3 reads CASSESIKFTDEQFF. Written as DNA, the CDR3 is TGTGCCAGCAGTGAGTCTATCAAGTTTACCGATGAGCAGTTCTTC.

The chain is built from TRBV10-2 and TRBJ2-2, with a possible D match to TRBD2 (6 bases). V lost 6 bases and J lost 1, with 12 bases in between. The CDR3 extends over 15 amino acids. Germline lookup yields CDR1 WSHSY and CDR2 SAAADI. The CDR3 region is CASSLKRVNTGELFF. The CDR3 nucleotides are TGCGCCAGCAGCCTCAAGCGGGTGAACACCGGGGAGCTGTTTTTT.